Presented here are 17 T cell receptor beta chains from one specimen sequenced in a study of blood T cell repertoires in COVID-19. Produced via immunoSEQ multiplex PCR; TCRdb's table is partial and in-frame only. The data contain about 140,000 clones, about three quarters of them seen just once; the ten biggest clones take up approximately 5%. Material for sequencing was peripheral blood. All receptors come from a woman over 75 with active or convalescent COVID-19.

The V call is TRBV5-6, the J call TRBJ2-7, with D tentatively TRBD1 (6 bases). Looked up from germline, CDR1 is SGHDT and CDR2 is YYEEEE. V dropped 5 bases and J dropped 2 bases, with 17 bases sitting between them. The CDR3 sequence is 15 residues long. The CDR3 DNA is TGTGCCAGCAGTTACAGGGTCACCAGAACCTACGAGCAGTACTTC. Residues: CASSYRVTRTYEQYF.

This clone was seen a few times. The chain is built from TRBV6-2 or TRBV6-3 and TRBJ1-2; no firm D call. The CDR3 runs 13 residues. Germline V gene sequence: CDR1 MNHEY, CDR2 SVGEGT. The germline V and J ends were trimmed by 2 bases and 5 bases, with 9 bases remaining between them. The CDR3 bases are TGTGCCAGCAGTTACGAGGGCGGGTATGGCTACACCTTC. It translates to CASSYEGGYGYTF.

V usage is TRBV4-1 and J usage is TRBJ1-2; TRBD1 agrees at 7 bases. Trimming cost V 4 bases and J 5 bases; bases outside gene matches: 10. Per germline, CDR1 MGHRA and CDR2 YSYEKL. There are 15 residues in the CDR3. The CDR3 bases are TGCGCCAGCAGCCCTCTCGGACAGGACCCATATGGCTACACCTTC. Amino acid sequence: CASSPLGQDPYGYTF.

The chain combines TRBV28 with TRBJ2-1, with D unclear. The ends were cut back, 5 bases at V and 8 bases at J, with 10 bases in the middle. This CDR3 comprises 12 residues. Germline CDR1 reads MDHEN; CDR2 reads SYDVKM. CDR3 nucleotides: TGTGCCAGCAGTCCGCAGTTTTATGAGCAGTTCTTC. This encodes CASSPQFYEQFF.

The chain carries TRBV7-3 and TRBJ2-5, with TRBD2 matching 7 bases. The CDR3 is 13 residues long. CDR1 is SGHTA and CDR2 is FQGTGA in the germline V gene. Trimming at V came to 5 bases and at J to 5 bases, leaving 5 bases not matched to a gene. The CDR3 region is CASSPSGRETQYF. The CDR3 nucleotides read TGTGCCAGCAGCCCTAGCGGCAGGGAGACCCAGTACTTC.

The rearrangement joins TRBV6-2 or TRBV6-3 to TRBJ2-3, with 10 bases matching TRBD2. The CDR3 has 17 amino acids. Germline V lookup: CDR1 MNHEY, CDR2 SVGEGT. V shed 5 bases and J 1 base; nucleotides not matched to a gene: 9. Here the CDR3 DNA reads TGTGCCAGCAGTCCCCCCCCAGCGGGGGGGCGCACAGATACGCAGTATTTT. This encodes CASSPPPAGGRTDTQYF.

This clone was seen a few times. The chain couples TRBV24-1 to TRBJ2-2; 7 positions agree with TRBD1. Germline V lookup: CDR1 KGHDR, CDR2 SFDVKD. This CDR3 is 18 amino acids long. With V trimmed by 2 bases and J by 5 bases, 13 bases remained unmatched. The CDR3 is CATSDSGRQGSFTGELFF. DNA of the CDR3: TGTGCCACCAGTGATTCGGGACGACAGGGCAGTTTTACCGGGGAGCTGTTTTTT.

In this sample, this clone turned up a few times. V and J are TRBV3-1 (or the pseudogene TRBV3-2) and TRBJ2-2, with 7 bases fitting TRBD1. This CDR3 is 15 amino acids long. Germline trimming cut 4 bases from V and 9 bases from J; bases unmatched to any gene: 11. Germline V gives CDR1 LGHDT, CDR2 YNNKEL (reference sequence). The CDR3, as DNA: TGTGCCAGCAGCCCCCCCCGCAACAGGGGCCGGGAGCTGTTTTTT. Residues: CASSPPRNRGRELFF.

The chain employs TRBV2 and TRBJ1-2; D is undetermined. Per germline, CDR1 SNHLY and CDR2 FYNNEI. This CDR3 region has 15 residues. Trimming pared 2 bases from V and 2 bases from J, leaving 12 bases between. Written as DNA, the CDR3 is TGTGCCAGCAGTGAACATAGTGGCAGGAACTATGGCTACACCTTC. It is translated as CASSEHSGRNYGYTF.

Regarding this clone: The same CDR3 arises from other DNA sequences in this sample as well. The chain uses TRBV9 and TRBJ1-5; weak D call: TRBD1 (6 bases). CDR1 and CDR2 from the germline V gene are SGDLS and YYNGEE. The CDR3 totals 14 residues. With 0 bases removed from V and 4 bases from J, the gap between germline ends came to 8 bases. DNA of the CDR3: TGTGCCAGCAGCGTAGGGGACACAAATCAGCCCCAGCATTTT. As protein: CASSVGDTNQPQHF.

The chain links TRBV5-1 to TRBJ2-7; TRBD1 aligns across 7 bases. This CDR3 spans 16 amino acids. Per germline, CDR1 SGHRS and CDR2 YFSETQ. J lost 2 bases, V lost 5 bases, and 13 bases had no gene match. The CDR3 spells CASSRSRGSSTYEQYF. DNA of the CDR3: TGCGCCAGCAGTCGTTCCAGGGGGTCCTCAACCTACGAGCAGTACTTC.

This chain uses TRBV7-9 with TRBJ2-2; unclear D gene. The V end lost 1 base, the J end lost 8 bases, and 8 bases lay between the germline ends. Germline-derived CDR1 and CDR2 are SEHNR and FQNEAQ (reference sequence). CDR3 length: 13 amino acids. The CDR3 DNA sequence: TGTGCCAGCAGCTTAGTCGTTCAGGGGGAGCTGTTTTTT. Amino acid sequence: CASSLVVQGELFF.

This sequence joins TRBV2 and TRBJ2-7; the D gene is possibly TRBD2 (6 bases). CDR1 and CDR2 from the germline V gene are SNHLY and FYNNEI. The length of the CDR3 is 15 residues. The V end was cut by 6 bases, the J end by 2 bases, with 17 bases between. The CDR3 nucleotides read TGTGCCAGCAGGATAGGAGGGCAGAAGACCTACGAGCAGTACTTC. It translates to CASRIGGQKTYEQYF.

This clone has just a few counts. The chain couples TRBV5-1 to TRBJ1-2, with 9 nucleotides matching TRBD1. After removal of 5 bases from V and 4 bases from J, the junction contained 6 bases not matched to a gene. This CDR3 contains 14 residues. In germline, CDR1 is SGHRS, CDR2 YFSETQ. The CDR3 DNA reads TGCGCCAGCAGGCTGACAGGGGGAAGCTATGGCTACACCTTC. It codes for CASRLTGGSYGYTF.

V gene TRBV11-1 combines with J gene TRBJ2-2, with TRBD2 matching 11 bases. CDR3 length: 16 amino acids. CDR1 is SGHAT, CDR2 FQDESV, per germline (reference sequence). V shed 4 bases and J 7 bases; nucleotides not matched to a gene: 8. The CDR3 sequence: CASSSGTSGRGGELFF. CDR3 DNA: TGTGCCAGCAGCTCCGGGACTAGCGGTCGGGGCGGGGAGCTGTTTTTT.

The chain links TRBV28 to TRBJ2-7, with TRBD1 matching over 7 bases. CDR1 is MDHEN and CDR2 is SYDVKM in the germline V gene. CDR3 length: 15 residues. V dropped 7 bases and J dropped 6; count of bases not matched to a gene: 15. The CDR3 bases are TGTGCCAGCAATGAGGGAACGACAGGGTTTCGCGAGCAGTACTTC. Translated: CASNEGTTGFREQYF.

The gene calls are TRBV6-1 and TRBJ2-7; 11 nucleotides match TRBD2. V lost 1 base, J lost 1 base, and 3 bases stayed unmatched. Germline lookup yields CDR1 MNHNS and CDR2 SASEGT. This CDR3 has 16 residues. The DNA for the CDR3 is TGTGCCAGCAGTGAAGGACTAGCGGGGAATTCCTACGAGCAGTACTTC. This gives the protein CASSEGLAGNSYEQYF.